This T cell receptor (beta chain) derives from a study of breast tumors, draining lymph nodes, adjacent tissues. General study points: Tumor T cell lymph node origin was a supported hypothesis, not proven. Tumor TCR diversity was below lymph nodes but above nontumor tissue.

This clonotype appeared many times. Its antigen is not known. The CDR3 totals 13 residues. Germline loops: CDR1 SGDLS, CDR2 YYNGEE. Trimming pared 0 bases from V and 3 bases from J, leaving 6 bases between. Breast cancer patients provided tissue from their axillary draining lymph nodes. MiXCR, run by TCRdb on the multiplex PCR reads, gives a single entry per CDR3 protein. The table has 200,000 or so distinct CDR3 sequences, over 25% seen once; the top ten hold about 4.5%. Sequencing used axillary lymph node tissue. The gene calls are TRBV9 and TRBJ2-5; no clear D. The TCR sequence derives from a female donor with breast cancer. Some clones in this sample may be carry-over from other donors' samples. In DNA form, the CDR3 reads TGTGCCAGCAGCGTAGACTGGGAAGAGACCCAGTACTTC. Protein: CASSVDWEETQYF.